The 2 T cell receptor beta chains presented below share a single source sample, sequenced in a study of blood T cell repertoires in COVID-19. The assay was immunoSEQ multiplex PCR, and TCRdb's table has in-frame clones only and misses some. This sample carries 72,000 or so clones, approximately 85% of them seen once, and the ten largest clones take roughly 35%. Sample: peripheral blood. Receptors were obtained from a woman older than 75 with active or convalescent COVID-19.

The V and J genes are TRBV5-6 and TRBJ2-2; perhaps TRBD1 as D (6 bases). The ends were cut back, 0 bases at V and 2 bases at J, with 8 bases in the middle. In germline, CDR1 is SGHDT, CDR2 YYEEEE. The CDR3 length is 15 residues. Here the CDR3 DNA reads TGTGCCAGCAGCTTGGACAGGGACAACACCGGGGAGCTGTTTTTT. It codes for CASSLDRDNTGELFF.

This clone has a single count. The chain joins TRBV15 to TRBJ1-1; D is unresolved. The CDR3 is 15 residues long. Germline values: CDR1 LNHNV, CDR2 YYDKDF (reference sequence). Trimming cost V 6 bases and J 6 bases, with 20 bases left between them. CDR3 sequence: CATRGHEGWGSEAFF. CDR3 coding DNA: TGTGCCACCAGAGGGCATGAGGGTTGGGGTTCTGAAGCTTTCTTT.